These 12 T cell receptor beta chains originate from one sample sequenced in a study of control samples from healthy donors and cancer patients. The repertoire was sequenced with immunoSEQ multiplex PCR; TCRdb's copy has only in-frame clones and lacks some. The table records 57,000 or so clones, nearly 90% of them present only once. Material for sequencing was PBMCs. The receptors were gathered from a man in his 60s with colorectal cancer.

The genes are TRBV4-2 and TRBJ2-3; the D is unclear. The CDR3 is 16 amino acids. Trimming cost V 3 bases and J 0 bases, with 13 bases left between them. Per germline, CDR1 LGHNA and CDR2 YNFKEQ. The DNA of the CDR3 is TGTGCCAGCAGCCAGTGGGATAGCCCTAGCACAGATACGCAGTATTTT. As protein: CASSQWDSPSTDTQYF.

The gene calls are TRBV27 and TRBJ2-7; 7 nucleotides line up with TRBD1. This CDR3 region has 15 residues. Unmatched junction bases numbered 10, after V lost 5 bases and J lost 3 bases. Germline CDR1 MNHEY, CDR2 SMNVEV (reference sequence). The CDR3 bases are TGTGCCAGCAGTAGACAGGGCCCGGATCTCTACGAGCAGTACTTC. This codes for CASSRQGPDLYEQYF.

The V gene is TRBV6-5, the J gene TRBJ1-2; tentatively, D is TRBD1 (5 bases). The germline V gene encodes CDR1 MNHEY and CDR2 SVGAGI. The CDR3 runs 14 residues. Trimming took off 7 bases at V and 3 bases at J, with 15 bases between the two ends. This CDR3 is CASTKGRGYYGYTF. The CDR3 nucleotides are TGTGCCAGCACAAAAGGGAGGGGCTACTATGGCTACACCTTC.

The chain links TRBV10-3 to TRBJ2-7; perhaps TRBD2 as D (5 bases). Germline V gene lookup returns CDR1 ENHRY and CDR2 SYGVKD. The CDR3 totals 15 residues. The V end was cut by 2 bases, the J end by 5 bases, with 16 bases between. CDR3 sequence reads: CAISEPGESHDEQYF. The CDR3 DNA reads as TGTGCCATCAGTGAGCCCGGGGAAAGCCACGACGAGCAGTACTTC.

The V call is TRBV5-5, the J call TRBJ2-5; 11 bases line up with TRBD2. The CDR3 covers 16 residues. Germline CDR1 SGHKS, CDR2 YYEKEE (reference sequence). J was trimmed by 2 bases and V by 1 base; bases with no gene match: 4. CDR3 residues: CASSLSPSGGQETQYF. Written as DNA, the CDR3 is TGTGCCAGCAGCTTGAGTCCTAGCGGGGGGCAAGAGACCCAGTACTTC.

The chain combines TRBV4-2 with TRBJ1-3; 7 positions match TRBD1. The CDR3 spans 14 residues. Germline V gene sequence: CDR1 LGHNA, CDR2 YNFKEQ. V dropped 2 bases and J dropped 4; count of bases not matched to a gene: 2. CDR3 loop: CASSQTGAGNTIYF. As DNA, the CDR3 is TGTGCCAGCAGCCAAACAGGGGCGGGAAACACCATATATTTT.

The chain carries TRBV18 and TRBJ2-6, with D possibly matching TRBD2 (6 bases). Trimming removed 2 bases from V and 0 bases from J, with 17 bases in between. The CDR3 runs 19 residues. The germline CDR1 and CDR2 sequences are KGHSH and LQKENI. CDR3 sequence: CASSPNIYRGTSGANVLTF. DNA of the CDR3: TGTGCCAGCTCACCAAACATCTATCGGGGGACCTCTGGGGCCAACGTCCTGACTTTC.

The chain has TRBV18 and TRBJ1-3; D not resolved. V was trimmed by 4 bases and J by 0 bases, leaving 10 bases between them. Germline CDR1 and CDR2: KGHSH and LQKENI. This CDR3 is 15 amino acids long. CDR3 sequence (DNA): TGTGCCAGCTCACAGGAATTCACCTCTGGAAACACCATATATTTT. It codes for CASSQEFTSGNTIYF. The full variable domain, rest sourced from reference TRBV18 and TRBJ1-3, is NAGVMQNPRHLVRRRGQEARLRCSPMKGHSHVYWYRQLPEEGLKFMVYLQKENIIDESGMPKERFSAEFPKEGPSILRIQQVVRGDSAAYFCASSQEFTSGNTIYFGEGSWLTVV.

The V and J genes are TRBV30 and TRBJ2-5; weak D call: TRBD1 (7 bases). This CDR3 region has 14 residues. Germline-derived CDR1 and CDR2 are GTSNPN and SVGIG (reference sequence). V lost 0 bases to trimming and J lost 5 bases, with 13 bases between them. CDR3 DNA sequence: TGTGCCTGGAGTGTTCAACAGGGGAGGGAGACCCAGTACTTC. Protein: CAWSVQQGRETQYF.

The chain couples TRBV2 to TRBJ2-7; D is undetermined. The length of the CDR3 is 14 residues. CDR1 and CDR2 (germline): SNHLY, FYNNEI. Trimming stripped 4 bases from V and 3 bases from J, with 13 bases between. This CDR3 reads CASSAELGGYEQYF. CDR3 nucleotide sequence: TGTGCCAGCAGTGCCGAGTTGGGCGGCTACGAGCAGTACTTC. Complete variable domain (other parts from reference TRBV2 and TRBJ2-7): EPEVTQTPSHQVTQMGQEVILRCVPISNHLYFYWYRQILGQKVEFLVSFYNNEISEKSEIFDDQFSVERPDGSNFTLKIRSTKLEDSAMYFCASSAELGGYEQYFGPGTRLTVT.

V gene TRBV30 combines with J gene TRBJ2-7; D gene unclear. The germline V gene has CDR1 GTSNPN and CDR2 SVGIG (reference sequence). The CDR3 is 12 residues long. The V gene lost 5 bases and the J gene lost 4 bases, with 12 bases spanning the gap. CDR3: CAWGLSGYEQYF. The DNA of the CDR3 is TGTGCCTGGGGGCTGTCCGGGTACGAGCAGTACTTC.

The chain uses TRBV6-6 and TRBJ1-3; D is possibly TRBD1 (5 bases). Germline loops: CDR1 MNHNY, CDR2 SVGAGI (reference sequence). V was cut by 10 bases and J by 10 bases, with 26 bases left in between. The CDR3 spans 15 residues. The CDR3 bases are TGTGCCACCACCGGATGGGGCGAAGGTGAATTTACCATATATTTT. Protein product: CATTGWGEGEFTIYF.